A single sample gave rise to the 17 T cell receptor beta chains below, sequenced in a study of shared clonotypes between healthy human individuals. The method was immunoSEQ multiplex PCR; TCRdb's version includes in-frame clones alone and lacks a portion of them. This sample has 1,500,000 or so clones, with approximately 96% found just once. The specimen was naive CD4+ T cells sorted from blood. Indicated subset: CD45RA+ positively selected. These TCRs come from a man aged 25 to 40 in good health.

V gene TRBV14 combines with J gene TRBJ2-1; TRBD2 matches 13 bases. The CDR3 runs 16 residues. The V segment lost 4 bases and the J segment 4 bases; nucleotides outside the gene matches: 4. Germline CDR1 reads SGHDN; CDR2 reads FVKESK. The CDR3, as DNA: TGTGCCAGCAGCCTGACTAGCGGGAGGTCTTACAATGAGCAGTTCTTC. Translated: CASSLTSGRSYNEQFF.

This chain uses TRBV7-6 with TRBJ2-5; D is undetermined. The CDR3 sequence is 13 residues long. V lost 3 bases and J lost 5, with 10 bases in between. Germline V gene lookup returns CDR1 SGHVS and CDR2 FNYEAQ. CDR3 sequence: CASSFRAGETQYF. The CDR3 coding sequence is TGTGCCAGCAGCTTCCGGGCCGGGGAGACCCAGTACTTC.

This chain links TRBV28 with TRBJ1-5; 7 positions agree with TRBD1. Germline values: CDR1 MDHEN, CDR2 SYDVKM. V shed 7 bases and J 8 bases; nucleotides not matched to a gene: 2. CDR3 length: 11 amino acids. CDR3 sequence reads: CASTDREPQHF. The CDR3 DNA follows: TGTGCCAGCACTGACAGGGAGCCCCAGCATTTT.

This sequence joins TRBV15 and TRBJ1-1; 7 bases match TRBD1. The CDR3 has 15 residues. CDR1 LNHNV and CDR2 YYDKDF come from the germline V gene (reference sequence). Unmatched junction bases numbered 9, after V lost 3 bases and J lost 5 bases. As DNA, the CDR3 is TGTGCCACCAGCAGGCCGACAGGGACCTATACTGAAGCTTTCTTT. It translates to CATSRPTGTYTEAFF.

This sequence joins TRBV7-9 and TRBJ2-3; 10 nucleotides match TRBD2. The CDR3 runs to 15 residues. V lost 5 bases and J lost 0; bases outside the gene matches: 2. The germline gives CDR1 SEHNR, CDR2 FQNEAQ (reference sequence). The CDR3 loop is CASSKTSGSTDTQYF. As DNA, the CDR3 is TGTGCCAGCAGCAAGACTAGCGGGAGCACAGATACGCAGTATTTT. The full variable domain, rest sourced from reference TRBV7-9 and TRBJ2-3, is DTGVSQNPRHKITKRGQNVTFRCDPISEHNRLYWYRQTLGQGPEFLTYFQNEAQLEKSRLLSDRFSAERPKGSFSTLEIQRTEQGDSAMYLCASSKTSGSTDTQYFGPGTRLTVL.

This CDR3 is CSCRNTEAFF. The DNA of the CDR3 is TGCAGTTGCAGGAACACTGAAGCTTTCTTT. The chain uses TRBV20-1 and TRBJ1-1; no firm D call. Deletions cut 8 bases from V and 1 base from J, with 5 bases between. This CDR3 is built from 10 residues. Germline V CDR1 and CDR2: DFQATT, SNEGSKA (reference sequence).

This chain connects TRBV28 to TRBJ2-5; 9 bases agree with TRBD1. CDR1 is MDHEN and CDR2 is SYDVKM in the germline V gene. The CDR3 is 16 amino acids. The V segment lost 6 bases and the J segment 4 bases; nucleotides outside the gene matches: 12. CDR3: CASRHFGTGYPETQYF. The CDR3 DNA follows: TGTGCCAGCAGGCACTTCGGGACAGGGTATCCAGAGACCCAGTACTTC.

V is TRBV7-9 and J is TRBJ1-1; 7 bases fit TRBD1. Germline V CDR1 and CDR2: SEHNR, FQNEAQ (reference sequence). Trimming removed 1 base from V and 11 bases from J; junction bases left unmatched: 7. The CDR3 loop spans 13 amino acids. The CDR3 bases are TGTGCCAGCAGCTTAGAATCAGGGACAGCCGCTTTCTTT. Translated, it gives CASSLESGTAAFF.

The chain couples TRBV5-8 to TRBJ2-7; D might be TRBD1 (5 bases). V was cut by 7 bases and J by 0 bases, with 20 bases left in between. The CDR3 runs 16 residues. The germline V gene has CDR1 SGHTS and CDR2 YDEGEE. The CDR3 sequence is CASYSRTTPSSYEQYF. CDR3 nucleotide sequence: TGTGCCAGCTACTCCAGGACAACTCCAAGCTCCTACGAGCAGTACTTC.

This chain links TRBV10-1 with TRBJ2-1, with TRBD2 matching over 12 bases. The CDR3 is 18 amino acids. Germline V lookup: CDR1 WNHNN, CDR2 SYGVQD (reference sequence). Trimming at V came to 0 bases and at J to 6 bases, leaving 9 bases not matched to a gene. CDR3 loop: CASSESLTSGRSVNEQFF. The CDR3 DNA reads as TGCGCCAGCAGTGAGTCGCTTACTAGCGGGAGGTCGGTCAATGAGCAGTTCTTC.

This clone was seen just once. The genes are TRBV28 and TRBJ2-1; TRBD1 matches 9 bases. The CDR3 has 16 amino acids. Germline CDR1 MDHEN, CDR2 SYDVKM. V lost 6 bases to trimming and J lost 6 bases; unmatched junction nucleotides: 12. CDR3 nucleotide sequence: TGTGCCAGCAGCCGGCCGGGACAGGGCCCGACCAATGAGCAGTTCTTC. It yields the protein CASSRPGQGPTNEQFF.

This clone occurred a few times. V and J are TRBV28 and TRBJ2-7; TRBD1 matches 8 bases. V trimming: 3 bases; J trimming: 6 bases; junction bases outside the gene matches: 7. CDR1 and CDR2 (germline): MDHEN, SYDVKM. The CDR3 length is 14 residues. This CDR3 reads CASSFRQGTSEQYF. CDR3 nucleotides: TGTGCCAGCAGTTTTAGACAGGGGACCAGCGAGCAGTACTTC.

This clone was seen only once. This chain connects TRBV11-3 to TRBJ2-7, with D perhaps TRBD1 (6 bases). CDR3 length: 17 residues. Germline V lookup: CDR1 SGHNT, CDR2 YENEEA. Trimming took off 0 bases at V and 0 bases at J, with 15 bases between the two ends. The DNA of the CDR3 is TGTGCCAGCAGCTTAGAGCGATATACAGGGTTCTCCTACGAGCAGTACTTC. Protein: CASSLERYTGFSYEQYF.

The rearrangement uses TRBV15 and TRBJ2-3, with 8 bases that match TRBD1. The CDR3 consists of 15 residues. Germline V gene lookup returns CDR1 LNHNV and CDR2 YYDKDF (reference sequence). The trim removed 8 bases at V and 6 bases at J, leaving 13 bases unmatched. The CDR3 region has the DNA TGTGCCACCGCCAGCAGGGCAGGGGGCATGGATACGCAGTATTTT. Translated, it gives CATASRAGGMDTQYF.

The V and J genes are TRBV9 and TRBJ2-1; TRBD1 agrees at 7 bases. Germline CDR1 and CDR2: SGDLS and YYNGEE. Trimming removed 0 bases from V and 1 base from J; junction bases left unmatched: 4. CDR3 length: 16 amino acids. The CDR3 bases are TGTGCCAGCAGCGTAGGAGGGGGCCCATCCTACAATGAGCAGTTCTTC. It translates to CASSVGGGPSYNEQFF.

The J gene is TRBJ2-1, the V gene TRBV7-9; 10 bases align to TRBD2. Germline CDR1 reads SEHNR; CDR2 reads FQNEAQ (reference sequence). V lost 4 bases, J lost 5 bases, and 8 bases stayed unmatched. The CDR3 loop spans 16 amino acids. The CDR3 protein is CASSWGGTSEDNEQFF. Written as DNA, the CDR3 is TGTGCCAGCAGCTGGGGCGGGACTAGCGAAGACAATGAGCAGTTCTTC.

This chain joins TRBV9 and TRBJ1-1; 7 bases fit TRBD1. From germline, CDR1 is SGDLS and CDR2 YYNGEE. V lost 6 bases and J lost 2; bases outside the gene matches: 7. The CDR3 is 14 residues long. The CDR3 loop reads CASTRTGANTEAFF. The CDR3 bases are TGTGCCAGCACCAGGACAGGAGCTAACACTGAAGCTTTCTTT.